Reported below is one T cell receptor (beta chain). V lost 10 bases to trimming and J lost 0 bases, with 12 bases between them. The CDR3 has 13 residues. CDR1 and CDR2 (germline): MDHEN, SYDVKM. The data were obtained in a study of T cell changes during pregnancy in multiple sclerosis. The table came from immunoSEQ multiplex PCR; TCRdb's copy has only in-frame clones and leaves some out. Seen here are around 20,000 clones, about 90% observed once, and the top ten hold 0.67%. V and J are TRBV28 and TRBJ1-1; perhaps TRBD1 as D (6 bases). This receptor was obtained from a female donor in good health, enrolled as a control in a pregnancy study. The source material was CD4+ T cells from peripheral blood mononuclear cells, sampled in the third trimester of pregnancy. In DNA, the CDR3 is TGTGCCACTTGGGGGCCCATGAACACTGAAGCTTTCTTT. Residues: CATWGPMNTEAFF.